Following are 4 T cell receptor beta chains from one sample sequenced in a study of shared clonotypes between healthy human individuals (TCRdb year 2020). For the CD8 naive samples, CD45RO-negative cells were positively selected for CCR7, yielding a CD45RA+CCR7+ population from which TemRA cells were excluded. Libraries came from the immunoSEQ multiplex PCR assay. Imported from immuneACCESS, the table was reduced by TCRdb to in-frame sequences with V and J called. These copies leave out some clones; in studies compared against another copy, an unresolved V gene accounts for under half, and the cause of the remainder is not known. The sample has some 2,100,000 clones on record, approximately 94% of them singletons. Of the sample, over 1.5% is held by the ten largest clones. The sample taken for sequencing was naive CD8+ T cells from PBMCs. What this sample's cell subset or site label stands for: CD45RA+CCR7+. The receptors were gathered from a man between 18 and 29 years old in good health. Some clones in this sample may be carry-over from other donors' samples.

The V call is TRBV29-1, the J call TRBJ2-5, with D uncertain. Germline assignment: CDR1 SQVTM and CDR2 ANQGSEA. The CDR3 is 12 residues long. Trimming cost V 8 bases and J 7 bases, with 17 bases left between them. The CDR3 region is CSTLGGWGTQYF. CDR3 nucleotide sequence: TGCAGCACCCTTGGTGGCTGGGGGACCCAGTACTTC. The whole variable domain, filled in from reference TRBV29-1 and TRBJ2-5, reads SAVISQKPSRDICQRGTSLTIQCQVDSQVTMMFWYRQQPGQSLTLIATANQGSEATYESGFVIDKFPISRPNLTFSTLTVSNMSPEDSSIYLCSTLGGWGTQYFGPGTRLLVL.

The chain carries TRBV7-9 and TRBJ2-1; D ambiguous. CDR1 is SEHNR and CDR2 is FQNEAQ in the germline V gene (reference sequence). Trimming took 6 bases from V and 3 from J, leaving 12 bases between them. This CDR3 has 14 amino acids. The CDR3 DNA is TGTGCCAGCAGTTCTGGAACCCACTACAATGAGCAGTTCTTC. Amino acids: CASSSGTHYNEQFF.

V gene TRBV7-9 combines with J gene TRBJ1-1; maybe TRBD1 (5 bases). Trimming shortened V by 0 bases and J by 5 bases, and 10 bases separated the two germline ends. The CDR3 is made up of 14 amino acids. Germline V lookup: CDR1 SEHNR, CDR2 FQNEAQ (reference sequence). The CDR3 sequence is CASSLAEGWTEAFF. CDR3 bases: TGTGCCAGCAGCTTAGCGGAGGGGTGGACTGAAGCTTTCTTT.

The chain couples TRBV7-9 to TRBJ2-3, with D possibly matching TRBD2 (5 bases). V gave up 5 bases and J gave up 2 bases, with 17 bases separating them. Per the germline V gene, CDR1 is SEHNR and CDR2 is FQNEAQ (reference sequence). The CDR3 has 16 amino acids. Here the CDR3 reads CASSPSTTEDTDTQYF. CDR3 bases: TGTGCCAGCAGCCCATCCACCACGGAGGACACAGATACGCAGTATTTT.